The entry below describes one T cell receptor (beta chain). Its antigen is not yet known. No qualities accompany the bases; no much larger clone lies one base away. The data belong to a study of T-cell reconstitution after alpha-beta-depleted transplantation in children (TCRdb year 2016). Notes on the research overall: Using TCR repertoire profiling, the study followed T-cell immune reconstitution in a quantitative way in children after TCRalphabeta/CD19-depleted allogeneic hematopoietic cell transplantation. Study-wide findings and limitations: The apparently early alphabetaT-cell count recovery about two months after transplant was reportedly dependent on only several hundred rapidly expanded clones derived from non-depleted graft cells. In some patients, the high TCRbeta diversity seen at day 60 was put down to recipient T cells and intrathymic progenitors that had survived conditioning. Over subsequent months, a decline in hyperexpanded clone frequencies was noted, and after one year, T-cell counts and TCRbeta diversity were mostly ascribed to newly produced T cells.

Taken with the paper, the label for treatment or condition translates to: allogeneic hematopoietic cell transplantation with graft depleted of TCRalphabeta T cells and CD19 B cells. The children who served as transplant recipients had been given grafts of TCRalphabeta/CD19-depleted allogeneic hematopoietic cells. Libraries came from PCR. The run used an Illumina HiSeq 2500. To normalize quantification of the TCRbeta repertoire, the TCR libraries were built with molecular barcoding that relied on unique molecular identifiers. TCRdb reran the public reads through fastp at Q25 and MiXCR, keeping productive beta chains. Rows are combined by CDR3 protein, so each entry shows the most common genes and DNA. Across this sample there are a few hundred thousand distinct CDR3 sequences, with 25% to 30% seen only once. Together, the top ten hold approximately 39% of the sample. CDR1 and CDR2 are read off the germline V gene as ENHRY and SYGVKD. Clipping removes 4 bases from V and 5 bases from J, with 2 as the unmatched junction base count. Taken from cysteine to phenylalanine, the CDR3 has 14 residues. CDR3 DNA is the only sequence kept; it has 42 bases, read in frame from the first base.

The sequence came from a boy in the first two years of life with Wiskott-Aldrich syndrome, due to receive a stem cell transplant. The specimen comprised PBMCs, sampled before TCRalphabeta/CD19-depleted stem cell transplant. The rearranged chain carries TRBV10-3 and TRBJ2-5, and 12 junction bases match TRBD2. The bases are TGTGCCATCAGTGGGCTAGCGGGAGGGGAGACCCAGTACTTC. This gives the protein CAISGLAGGETQYF.